The clone carrying this TCR beta chain was seen many times. The target antigen is unknown. This entry comes from a study of CD8 T cells in ankylosing spondylitis. Findings of the study overall: Within ankylosing spondylitis blood, a TCR beta motif made up of eight highly homologous variants appeared to be characteristic. In reactive arthritis synovial fluid and blood, some motif variants had been reported before. Disease-linked clones displayed a CD8+ phenotype and appeared relatively rarely in peripheral blood. Disease-linked clones reportedly concentrated significantly in matched ankylosing spondylitis synovial fluid.

In making TCR beta libraries, quantitative 5'-RACE with molecular barcodes was used. TCRdb called the 5' RACE reads again in MiXCR, with one record for every CDR3 protein. The table records about 440,000 distinct CDR3 sequences, more than 15% of them present only once. The CDR3 loop spans 13 amino acids. Trimming took off 8 bases at V and 2 bases at J, with 11 bases between the two ends. Sequenced sample: blood, either unsorted or a sorted T cell fraction (not recorded which). This TCR came from a male donor with ankylosing spondylitis. The J gene is TRBJ2-3, the V gene TRBV12-3 or TRBV12-4, with no clear D. CDR3 region: CASGFGSTDTQYF. CDR3 nucleotide sequence: TGTGCCAGCGGGTTTGGCTCCACAGATACGCAGTATTTT.